This T cell receptor (beta chain) was sequenced in a study of T-cell reconstitution after alpha-beta-depleted transplantation in children. Study observations and caveats: Newly produced T cells mostly provided counts and TCRbeta diversity after one year, as hyperexpanded clones declined. Some patients' high day-60 TCRbeta diversity was traced to surviving recipient T cells and thymic progenitors. There were reportedly several hundred expanded graft clones from which alpha-beta T cells came about two months after transplant.

As it was prepared, the TCRbeta library received unique molecular identifiers. One entry per CDR3 protein, called by TCRdb with MiXCR from the PCR reads. The data show about a million distinct CDR3 sequences, 25% to 30% seen once. On this clonotype: Its antigen is currently unknown.

The receptor was isolated from a boy younger than two who had a stem cell transplant for SCID, so the T cells may come from the graft donor. Sequenced material: PBMCs, mostly from graft donor cells, taken 360 days after TCRalphabeta/CD19-depleted stem cell transplant.

CDR3 in amino acids: CASSQGGSIITGELFF. The DNA of the CDR3 is TGTGCCAGCAGCCAAGGGGGCAGTATTATTACCGGGGAGCTGTTTTTT. This sequence joins TRBV4-2 and TRBJ2-2, with D possibly TRBD1 on 5 matching bases. V lost 1 base to trimming and J lost 5 bases, with 14 bases between them. CDR1 and CDR2 (germline): LGHNA, YNFKEQ. CDR3 size: 16 residues.